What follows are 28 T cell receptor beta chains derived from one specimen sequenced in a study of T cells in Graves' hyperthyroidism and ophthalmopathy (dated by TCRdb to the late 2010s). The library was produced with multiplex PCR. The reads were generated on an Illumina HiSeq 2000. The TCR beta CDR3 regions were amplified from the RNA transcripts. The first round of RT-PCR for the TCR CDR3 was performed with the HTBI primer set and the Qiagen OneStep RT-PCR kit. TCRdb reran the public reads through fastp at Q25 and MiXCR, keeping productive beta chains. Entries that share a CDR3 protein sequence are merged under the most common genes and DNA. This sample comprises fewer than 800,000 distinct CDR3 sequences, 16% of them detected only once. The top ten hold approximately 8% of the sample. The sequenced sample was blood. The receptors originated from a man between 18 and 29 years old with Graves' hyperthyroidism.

The CDR3 nucleotides read TGTGCCAGCAGGCCCGGAGGAAGTGAGCAGTTCTTC. This codes for CASRPGGSEQFF. This chain links TRBV6-2 or TRBV6-3 with TRBJ2-1, with a tentative D call TRBD2 (5 bases). Between the trimmed V and J ends, which lost 6 bases and 9 bases, there was a span of 12 bases. Germline V gene lookup returns CDR1 MNHEY and CDR2 SVGEGT. This CDR3 contains 12 residues.

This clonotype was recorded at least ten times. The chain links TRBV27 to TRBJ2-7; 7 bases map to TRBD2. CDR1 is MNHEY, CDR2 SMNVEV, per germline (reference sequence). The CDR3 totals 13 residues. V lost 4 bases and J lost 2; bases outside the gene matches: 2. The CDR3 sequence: CASSWGGAYEQYF. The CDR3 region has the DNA TGTGCCAGCAGTTGGGGGGGAGCCTACGAGCAGTACTTC.

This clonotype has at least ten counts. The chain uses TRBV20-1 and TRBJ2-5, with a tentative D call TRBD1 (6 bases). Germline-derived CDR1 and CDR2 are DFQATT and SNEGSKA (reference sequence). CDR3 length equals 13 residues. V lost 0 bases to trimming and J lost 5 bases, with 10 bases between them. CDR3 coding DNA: TGCAGTGCTAGAGATGGCACAGGGGAGACCCAGTACTTC. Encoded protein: CSARDGTGETQYF.

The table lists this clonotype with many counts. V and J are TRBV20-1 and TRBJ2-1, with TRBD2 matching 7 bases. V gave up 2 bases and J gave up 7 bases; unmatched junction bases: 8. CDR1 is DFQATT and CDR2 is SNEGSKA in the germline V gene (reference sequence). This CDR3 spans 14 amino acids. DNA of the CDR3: TGCAGTGCTAGACAGGGAGCGGGGCAGAATGAGCAGTTCTTC. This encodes CSARQGAGQNEQFF.

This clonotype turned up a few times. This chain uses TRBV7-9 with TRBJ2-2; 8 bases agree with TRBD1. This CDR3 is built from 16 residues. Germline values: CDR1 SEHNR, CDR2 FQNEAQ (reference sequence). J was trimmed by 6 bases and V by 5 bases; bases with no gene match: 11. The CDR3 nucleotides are TGTGCCAGCAGCGGTCCAGGGGGCTGGAGGGCCGGGGAGCTGTTTTTT. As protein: CASSGPGGWRAGELFF.

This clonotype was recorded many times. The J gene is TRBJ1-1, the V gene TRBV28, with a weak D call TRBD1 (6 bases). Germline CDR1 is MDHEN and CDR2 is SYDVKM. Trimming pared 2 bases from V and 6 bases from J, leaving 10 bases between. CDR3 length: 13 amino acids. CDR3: CASSLTRGAEAFF. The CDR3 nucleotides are TGTGCCAGCAGTTTAACCAGGGGCGCTGAAGCTTTCTTT.

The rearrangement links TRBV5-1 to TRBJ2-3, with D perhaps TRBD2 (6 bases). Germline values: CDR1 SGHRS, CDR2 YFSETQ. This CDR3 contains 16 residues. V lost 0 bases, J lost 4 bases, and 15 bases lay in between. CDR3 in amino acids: CASSLVAVAWADTQYF. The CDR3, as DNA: TGCGCCAGCAGCTTGGTAGCGGTCGCTTGGGCAGATACGCAGTATTTT.

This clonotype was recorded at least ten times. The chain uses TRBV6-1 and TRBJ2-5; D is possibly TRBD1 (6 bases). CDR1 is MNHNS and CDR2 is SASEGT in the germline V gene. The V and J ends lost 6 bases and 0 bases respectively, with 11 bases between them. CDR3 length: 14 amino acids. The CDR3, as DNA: TGTGCCAGCAGCCACGGGACACACCAAGAGACCCAGTACTTC. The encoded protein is CASSHGTHQETQYF.

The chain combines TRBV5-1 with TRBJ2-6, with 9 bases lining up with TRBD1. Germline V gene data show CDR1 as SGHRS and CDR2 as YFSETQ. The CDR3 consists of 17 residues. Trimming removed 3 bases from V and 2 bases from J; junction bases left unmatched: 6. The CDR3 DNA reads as TGCGCCAGCAGCTCCCGGACAGGGGATCCTGGGGCCAACGTCCTGACTTTC. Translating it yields CASSSRTGDPGANVLTF.

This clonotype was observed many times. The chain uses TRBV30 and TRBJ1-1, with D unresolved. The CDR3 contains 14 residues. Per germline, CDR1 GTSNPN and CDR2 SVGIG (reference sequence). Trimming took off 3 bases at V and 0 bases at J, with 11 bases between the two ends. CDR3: CAWSEKGLNTEAFF. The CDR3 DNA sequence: TGTGCCTGGAGCGAGAAAGGCCTGAACACTGAAGCTTTCTTT.

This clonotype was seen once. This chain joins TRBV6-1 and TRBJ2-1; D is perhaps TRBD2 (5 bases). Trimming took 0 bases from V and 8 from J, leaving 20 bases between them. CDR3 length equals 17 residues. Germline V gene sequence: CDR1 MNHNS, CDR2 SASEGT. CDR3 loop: CASSEAPTGGVGDEQFF. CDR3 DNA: TGTGCCAGCAGTGAAGCGCCAACGGGTGGCGTGGGAGATGAGCAGTTCTTC.

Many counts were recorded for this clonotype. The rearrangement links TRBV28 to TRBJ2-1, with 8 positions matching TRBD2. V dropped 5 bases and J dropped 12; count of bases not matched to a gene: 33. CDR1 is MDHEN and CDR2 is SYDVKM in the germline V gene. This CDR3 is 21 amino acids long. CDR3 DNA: TGTGCCAGCAGTCTCCGTCAACTAGCTCGGGGGGGGACGGACATCGACTTCGGGCAGTTCTTC. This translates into CASSLRQLARGGTDIDFGQFF. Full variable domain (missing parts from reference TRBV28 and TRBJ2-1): DVKVTQSSRYLVKRTGEKVFLECVQDMDHENMFWYRQDPGLGLRLIYFSYDVKMKEKGDIPEGYSVSREKKERFSLILESASTNQTSMYLCASSLRQLARGGTDIDFGQFFGPGTRLTVL.

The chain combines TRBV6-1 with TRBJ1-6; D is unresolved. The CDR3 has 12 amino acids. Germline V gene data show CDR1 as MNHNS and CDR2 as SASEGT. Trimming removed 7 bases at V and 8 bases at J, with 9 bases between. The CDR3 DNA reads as TGTGCCAGCAAGAGGGTTTATTCACCCCTCCACTTT. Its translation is CASKRVYSPLHF.

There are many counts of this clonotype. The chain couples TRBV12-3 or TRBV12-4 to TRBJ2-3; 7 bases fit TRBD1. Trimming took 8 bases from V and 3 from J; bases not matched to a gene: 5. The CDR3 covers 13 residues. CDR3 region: CASGQGVTDTQYF. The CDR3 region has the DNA TGTGCCAGCGGGCAGGGGGTAACAGATACGCAGTATTTT.

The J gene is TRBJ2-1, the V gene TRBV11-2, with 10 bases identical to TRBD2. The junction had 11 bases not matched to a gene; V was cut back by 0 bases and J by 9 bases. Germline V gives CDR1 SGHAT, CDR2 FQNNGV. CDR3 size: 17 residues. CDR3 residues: CASSLDQLAGASGEQFF. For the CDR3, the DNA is TGTGCCAGCAGCTTAGATCAGCTAGCGGGAGCGTCGGGTGAGCAGTTCTTC. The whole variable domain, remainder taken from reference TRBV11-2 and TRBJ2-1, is EAGVAQSPRYKIIEKRQSVAFWCNPISGHATLYWYQQILGQGPKLLIQFQNNGVVDDSQLPKDRFSAERLKGVDSTLKIQPAKLEDSAVYLCASSLDQLAGASGEQFFGPGTRLTVL.

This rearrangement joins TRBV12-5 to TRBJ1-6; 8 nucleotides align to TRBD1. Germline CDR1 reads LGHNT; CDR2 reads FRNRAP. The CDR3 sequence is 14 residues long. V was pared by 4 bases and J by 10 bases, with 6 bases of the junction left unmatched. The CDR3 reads CASGSGGKSSPLHF. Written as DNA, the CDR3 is TGTGCTAGTGGTTCAGGGGGCAAGAGCTCACCCCTCCACTTT.

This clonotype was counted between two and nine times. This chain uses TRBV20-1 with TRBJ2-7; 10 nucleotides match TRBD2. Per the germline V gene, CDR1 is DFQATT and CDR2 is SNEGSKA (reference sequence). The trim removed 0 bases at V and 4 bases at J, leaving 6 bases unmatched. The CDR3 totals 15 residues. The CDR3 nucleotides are TGCAGTGCTAGAGAATCAGCGGGAGGGATTTACGAGCAGTACTTC. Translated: CSARESAGGIYEQYF.

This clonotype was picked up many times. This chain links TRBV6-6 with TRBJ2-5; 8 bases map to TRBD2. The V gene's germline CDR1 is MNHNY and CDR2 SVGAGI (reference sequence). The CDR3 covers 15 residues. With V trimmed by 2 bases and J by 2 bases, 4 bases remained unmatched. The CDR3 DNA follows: TGTGCCAGCAGTTACACCAGCGGGAGACAAGAGACCCAGTACTTC. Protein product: CASSYTSGRQETQYF.

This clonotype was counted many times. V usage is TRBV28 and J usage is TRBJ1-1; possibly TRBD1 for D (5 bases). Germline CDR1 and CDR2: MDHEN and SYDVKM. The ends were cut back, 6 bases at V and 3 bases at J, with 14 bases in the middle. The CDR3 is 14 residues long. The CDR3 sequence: CASSPPRGYTEAFF. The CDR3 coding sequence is TGTGCCAGCAGCCCCCCACGGGGCTACACTGAAGCTTTCTTT.

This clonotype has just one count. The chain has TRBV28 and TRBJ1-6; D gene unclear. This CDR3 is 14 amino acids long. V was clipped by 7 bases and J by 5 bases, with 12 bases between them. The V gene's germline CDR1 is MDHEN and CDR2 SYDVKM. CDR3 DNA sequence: TGTGCCAGCACTCTATCCGTTAATAATTCACCCCTCCACTTT. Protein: CASTLSVNNSPLHF.

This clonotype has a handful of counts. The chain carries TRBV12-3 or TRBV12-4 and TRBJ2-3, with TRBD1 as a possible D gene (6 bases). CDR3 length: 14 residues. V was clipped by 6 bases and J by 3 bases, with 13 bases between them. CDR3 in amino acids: CASSYRARTDTQYF. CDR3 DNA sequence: TGTGCCAGCAGCTACAGGGCCCGAACAGATACGCAGTATTTT.

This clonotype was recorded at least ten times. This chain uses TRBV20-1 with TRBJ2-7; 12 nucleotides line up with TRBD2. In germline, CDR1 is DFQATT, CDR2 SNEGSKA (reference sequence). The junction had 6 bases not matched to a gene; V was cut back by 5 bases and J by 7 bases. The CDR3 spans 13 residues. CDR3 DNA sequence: TGCAGTGCTGGACTAGCGGGGCTTTCGGAGCAGTACTTC. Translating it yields CSAGLAGLSEQYF.

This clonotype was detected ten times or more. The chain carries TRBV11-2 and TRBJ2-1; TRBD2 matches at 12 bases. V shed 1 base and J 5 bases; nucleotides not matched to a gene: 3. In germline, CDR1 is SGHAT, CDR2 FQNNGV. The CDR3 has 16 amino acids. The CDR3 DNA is TGTGCCAGCAGCTTAGGACTAGCGGGAGTTGACAATGAGCAGTTCTTC. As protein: CASSLGLAGVDNEQFF.

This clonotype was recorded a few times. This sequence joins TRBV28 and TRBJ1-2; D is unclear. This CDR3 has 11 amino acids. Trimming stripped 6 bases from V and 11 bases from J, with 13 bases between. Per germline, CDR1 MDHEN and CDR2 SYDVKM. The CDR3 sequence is CASSPRMGYTF. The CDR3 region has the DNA TGTGCCAGCAGCCCACGGATGGGTTACACCTTC.

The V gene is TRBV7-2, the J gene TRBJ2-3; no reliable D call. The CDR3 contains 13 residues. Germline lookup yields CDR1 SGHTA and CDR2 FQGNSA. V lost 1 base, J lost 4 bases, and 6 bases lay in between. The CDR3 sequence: CASSLGEPDTQYF. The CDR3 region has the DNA TGTGCCAGCAGCTTAGGGGAACCAGATACGCAGTATTTT.

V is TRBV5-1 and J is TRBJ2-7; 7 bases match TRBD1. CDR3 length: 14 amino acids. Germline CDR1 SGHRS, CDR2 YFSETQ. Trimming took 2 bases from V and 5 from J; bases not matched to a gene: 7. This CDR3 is CASSFGTATNEQYF. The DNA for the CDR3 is TGCGCCAGCAGCTTCGGGACAGCCACAAACGAGCAGTACTTC.

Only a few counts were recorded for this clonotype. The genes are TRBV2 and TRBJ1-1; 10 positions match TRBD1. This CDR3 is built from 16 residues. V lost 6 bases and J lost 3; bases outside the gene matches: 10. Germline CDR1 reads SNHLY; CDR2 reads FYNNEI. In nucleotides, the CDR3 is TGTGCCAGCAGCGCCCTCTGGGACAGGGGAGACACTGAAGCTTTCTTT. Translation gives CASSALWDRGDTEAFF.

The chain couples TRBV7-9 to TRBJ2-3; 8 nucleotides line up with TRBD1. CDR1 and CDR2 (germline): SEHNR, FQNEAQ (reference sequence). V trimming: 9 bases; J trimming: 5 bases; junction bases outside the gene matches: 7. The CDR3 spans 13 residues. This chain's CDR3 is CASKDRARDTQYF. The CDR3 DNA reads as TGTGCCAGTAAGGACAGGGCGAGAGATACGCAGTATTTT.